This T cell receptor beta chain was retrieved from a study of T cells in Graves' hyperthyroidism and ophthalmopathy. This clonotype was seen ten or more times. Its antigen remains unidentified. Overall study findings and caveats: Classification by a 13 V-J model distinguished ophthalmopathy from stable hyperthyroidism.

Authors of the study amplified TCR beta CDR3 regions from RNA transcripts. RT-PCR in the first round (using the HTBI primer set) targeted the TCR CDR3. TCRdb analysed the multiplex PCR reads with MiXCR anew, one entry per CDR3 protein. The table lists 500,000 to 750,000 distinct CDR3 sequences, about a sixth of them singletons. PBMCs came from about 10 ml fresh peripheral blood. The source material was blood. The source is a woman in her 30s with Graves' hyperthyroidism.

The CDR3 DNA is TGTGCCAGCAGTCCTAGTCTGAGTACGCAAACGCAGTATTTT. Translating gives CASSPSLSTQTQYF. The rearrangement joins TRBV6-1 to TRBJ2-3; D is unresolved. Germline V gives CDR1 MNHNS, CDR2 SASEGT. Trimming stripped 5 bases from V and 9 bases from J, with 18 bases between. The CDR3 is 14 amino acids.